This T cell receptor beta chain was observed in a study of read filtering for tumor transcriptome and immune sequencing. Study-wide context: Mean patient age was roughly 66 years, range 47 to 80; around 17 male, 14 female. DNase treatment preceded whole-transcriptome library preparation.

V was cut by 0 bases and J by 4 bases, with 13 bases left in between. In germline, CDR1 is SGHRS, CDR2 YFSETQ. The CDR3 sequence is 15 residues long. From 300 to 450 ng of RNA, a library with molecular barcoded alpha/delta and beta/gamma adaptors was made. One entry per CDR3 protein, called by TCRdb with MiXCR from the reads. The table shows 15,000 to 20,000 distinct CDR3 sequences, with over 20% occurring only once. Every patient had bone marrow sampled while the disease was active. Concerning this clonotype: A clone one base away is much larger, so this may be a read error.

The sample was a population of CD138-negative cells sorted from bone marrow. The receptor's source is a donor at least 40 years old with multiple myeloma. The chain is built from TRBV5-1 and TRBJ1-1, with D maybe TRBD1 (6 bases). CDR3 bases: TGCGCCAGCAGCTTGGTCGAGAGAGGGGGCACTGAAGCTTTCTTT. Protein: CASSLVERGGTEAFF. The full variable domain, completed using reference TRBV5-1 and TRBJ1-1, is KAGVTQTPRYLIKTRGQQVTLSCSPISGHRSVSWYQQTPGQGLQFLFEYFSETQRNKGNFPGRFSGRQFSNSRSEMNVSTLELGDSALYLCASSLVERGGTEAFFGQGTRLTVV.